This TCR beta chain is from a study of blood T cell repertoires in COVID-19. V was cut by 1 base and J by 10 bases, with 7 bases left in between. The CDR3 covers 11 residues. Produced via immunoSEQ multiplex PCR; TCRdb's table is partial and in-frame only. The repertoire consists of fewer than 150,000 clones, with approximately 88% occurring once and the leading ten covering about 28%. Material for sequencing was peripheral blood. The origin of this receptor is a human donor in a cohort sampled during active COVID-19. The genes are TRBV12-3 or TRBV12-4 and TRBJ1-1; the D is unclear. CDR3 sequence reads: CASSLGERAFF. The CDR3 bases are TGTGCCAGCAGTTTAGGGGAGCGAGCTTTCTTT.